This T cell receptor beta chain was found in a study of blood T cell repertoires in COVID-19. Study as a whole: PBMCs, B-cell-depleted T cells, or T cells provided the cDNA or gDNA that made up the material.

CDR1 SGHKS and CDR2 YYEKEE come from the germline V gene (reference sequence). The trim removed 4 bases at V and 3 bases at J, leaving 9 bases unmatched. The CDR3 totals 15 residues. Authors' processing steps: Amplification of reference gene primers provided the estimated nucleated cell counts. TCRdb's table, derived via immunoSEQ multiplex PCR, lists solely in-frame clones and lacks some. That table gives V, J and clone size, and the DNA gave D and trimming. The sample lists about 88,000 clones, roughly 85% seen once, with roughly 11% in the top ten. The rearrangement joins TRBV5-5 to TRBJ2-7; TRBD2 agrees at 8 bases. Sequencing was carried out using peripheral blood. This TCR derives from a human donor in a cohort sampled during active COVID-19. This CDR3 reads CASSMTAGEHYEQYF. DNA of the CDR3: TGTGCCAGCAGCATGACAGCGGGGGAACACTACGAGCAGTACTTC.